This T cell receptor beta chain originates from a study of T cells in narcolepsy. The CDR3 contains 14 residues. Germline CDR1 and CDR2: SGHNT and YYREEE (reference sequence). V lost 0 bases and J lost 8, with 14 bases in between. This clone was detected once. Libraries were prepared by immunoSEQ multiplex PCR; TCRdb keeps only in-frame clonotypes and omits some of them. The sample records 30,000 to 40,000 clones, roughly 77% being singletons. Sequenced: memory (CD45RA-) CD4+ T cells from blood. The receptor was derived from a human donor in good health. The chain joins TRBV5-4 to TRBJ1-2; D may be TRBD1 (5 bases). CDR3 sequence: CASSLEGHLLGYTF. In nucleotides, the CDR3 is TGTGCCAGCAGCTTGGAAGGACACCTCCTGGGCTACACCTTC.